The present TCR beta chain was sequenced within a study of blood T cell repertoires in COVID-19. Study overall: Italy, Spain and the United States were the sources of the convalescent and acute COVID-19 samples.

Original processing methods: Estimation of nucleated cell counts was performed using reference gene primer amplification. This table comes from immunoSEQ multiplex PCR, and its TCRdb copy is limited to in-frame clones, with some not included. V, J and clone size reflect that table, while D and trimming were determined from the DNA. The table lists a few hundred thousand clones, 88% of them singletons. Participants were aged roughly 18 to 95 years, lived in 20 to 30 US areas, and enrolled virtually. Clinical history as reported by participants underpinned cohort assignment. V was shortened by 3 bases and J by 7 bases, with 16 bases between the two germline ends. Germline CDR1 reads SGHAT; CDR2 reads FQNNGV. The CDR3 sequence is 15 residues long.

The chain couples TRBV11-2 to TRBJ2-4, with D perhaps TRBD1 (5 bases). The receptor was derived from a woman between 35 and 50 years old with acute COVID-19. The material sequenced was PBMCs or T cells enriched from blood (not recorded which). The CDR3 loop is CASSFIRGPRNIQYF. Written as DNA, the CDR3 is TGTGCCAGCAGCTTTATAAGGGGTCCCAGGAACATTCAGTACTTC.